This T cell receptor beta chain was recovered during a study of tumor and adjacent non-tumor tissue in lung cancer. Study-wide background: Aged roughly 31 to 80 years, patients included nine to ten men and about five women with stage I to III disease.

The table lists this clonotype with a few counts. This may stem from a read error, because a much larger clone lies one nucleotide away. The germline V gene encodes CDR1 MRHNA and CDR2 SNTAGT. This CDR3 is built from 14 residues. Three rounds of nested PCR, following a modified ARM-PCR protocol, produced the TCRbeta library. Using its own MiXCR run on the multiplex PCR reads, TCRdb lists one record per CDR3 protein. The sample records 85,000 to 130,000 distinct CDR3 sequences, 60% to 80% being singletons. No cell sorting was done before RNA was extracted from the tissue. Distant lung tissue was collected more than 3 cm away from the tumor edge.

This TCR derives from a man aged 25 to 40 with non-small cell lung cancer. J is TRBJ1-5 and V is TRBV6-4; D not resolved. The sequenced material came from distant non-tumor lung tissue. The CDR3 is CVSSDGDGNQPQHF. CDR3 bases: TGTGTCAGCAGTGACGGCGACGGCAATCAGCCCCAGCATTTT.